This T cell receptor (beta chain) was recovered during a study of blood T cells in healthy people across ages. Study results and caveats: TCR beta diversity tracked closely with naive T cell percentage. More naive CD4+ cells and higher diversity marked long-lived donors relative to aged donors.

A second PCR, run for about 6 to 12 cycles, used a sample-barcoded 5' primer plus a J-beta primer mix. Each of the cDNA molecules was tagged by a template-switch adaptor with 12 random nucleotides. Via MiXCR, TCRdb re-called the 5' RACE reads, giving one row per CDR3 protein. This sample yields more than 800,000 distinct CDR3 sequences, of which 29% are seen a single time; roughly 17% belongs to the top ten. Per sample, at least 5.5 micrograms of total RNA were extracted. This clonotype was detected ten times or more. Its antigen is not identified. The TCR comes from an elderly woman in good health. Material for sequencing was blood.

CDR3 in amino acids: CASSPRGGRYEQYF. The CDR3 DNA sequence: TGTGCCAGCAGCCCCCGGGGGGGCAGGTACGAGCAGTACTTC. The rearrangement joins TRBV7-2 to TRBJ2-7; 8 bases agree with TRBD2. CDR3 length: 14 amino acids. With V trimmed by 5 bases and J by 4 bases, 7 bases remained unmatched. In germline, CDR1 is SGHTA, CDR2 FQGNSA.